The 4 T cell receptor beta chains reported below all come from one sample, sequenced in a study of radiation and T cells in renal cell carcinoma (dated by TCRdb to 2020 to 2022). The sample's time point label, decoded: blood 4 weeks post-SBRT, at nephrectomy. This specimen's treatment or condition label, per the study, means: 15 Gy SBRT to primary tumor, nephrectomy 4 weeks later. Libraries were made using the immunoSEQ multiplex PCR assay. As stored in TCRdb, this immuneACCESS dataset retains in-frame rearrangements with V and J assigned. A fraction of the clones does not appear; measured against another copy, unresolved V genes explain less than half of the discrepancy, and the remainder lacks a known reason. The sample contains 30,000 to 40,000 clones, roughly 80% of them found a single time. The ten largest make up around a third of the sample. The starting material was blood, obtained from a patient whose treatment included radiotherapy and nephrectomy. The receptors here all came from a man in his 60s with renal cell carcinoma.

J is TRBJ2-5 and V is TRBV6-5; D is unresolved. V dropped 4 bases and J dropped 5 bases, with 11 bases sitting between them. The CDR3 covers 13 residues. CDR1 is MNHEY, CDR2 SVGAGI, per germline. The CDR3, as DNA: TGTGCCAGCAGTTCATATAGCCCGGAGACCCAGTACTTC. Its protein is CASSSYSPETQYF.

This clone was seen a handful of times. The gene calls are TRBV2 and TRBJ1-1; unclear D gene. The CDR3 has 12 amino acids. Trimming removed 6 bases at V and 1 base at J, with 6 bases between. Germline lookup yields CDR1 SNHLY and CDR2 FYNNEI. This chain's CDR3 is CASRMTNTEAFF. Written as DNA, the CDR3 is TGTGCCAGCAGGATGACGAACACTGAAGCTTTCTTT.

V is TRBV27 and J is TRBJ2-5; D is perhaps TRBD2 (6 bases). Germline V gene data show CDR1 as MNHEY and CDR2 as SMNVEV (reference sequence). Trimming took off 6 bases at V and 7 bases at J, with 21 bases between the two ends. This CDR3 region has 15 residues. CDR3 in DNA: TGTGCCAGCAGCCCCGGGGAGGCTAGGGTGTTGACCCAGTACTTC. It encodes CASSPGEARVLTQYF.

This rearrangement joins TRBV5-1 to TRBJ2-7; a weak D match, TRBD2 (5 bases). The V and J ends lost 2 bases and 3 bases respectively, with 6 bases between them. Per germline, CDR1 SGHRS and CDR2 YFSETQ. The CDR3 consists of 12 residues. CDR3 sequence (DNA): TGCGCCAGCAGCTTCGGGGTCTACGAGCAGTACTTC. Translation: CASSFGVYEQYF.